This T cell receptor beta chain is drawn from a study of immune heterogeneity within non-small cell lung tumors. Whole-study context: Of all tumors, several turned out to be squamous cell carcinomas, 10 were non-squamous carcinomas and 1 was not otherwise specified.

The starting template was genomic DNA from bulk tumor, approximately 620 ng per sample. Each primary tumor yielded several biopsies, collected far apart from one another at surgery. The study cohort was described as untreated, and its members had newly diagnosed non-small cell lung cancer. They went on to have curative surgery. Patients with newly diagnosed non-small cell lung cancer who underwent surgery with curative intent served as donors. This CDR3 is 13 amino acids long. The germline V gene encodes CDR1 GTSNPN and CDR2 SVGIG (reference sequence). The V end was cut by 7 bases, the J end by 0 bases, with 9 bases between. With 32 V and 13 J primers, multiplex PCR amplified the TCR beta CDR3. Via MiXCR, TCRdb re-called the multiplex PCR reads, giving one row per CDR3 protein. The repertoire holds over a thousand distinct CDR3 sequences, with roughly 30% as singletons. By sample share, this clonotype is large. Its antigen remains unknown.

Study conclusions and caveats: Within each patient, tumor sites shared identical dominant CDR3 beta clonotypes and also held site-unique high-frequency clones. Largely different high-frequency T-cell receptor beta clonotypes were found between individual patients.

Sequencing used lung tumor tissue. The clonotype comes from a man between 60 and 75 years old with non-small cell lung cancer. V gene TRBV30 combines with J gene TRBJ1-4, with TRBD1 as a possible D gene (6 bases). CDR3 loop: CAYNRATNEKLFF. CDR3 coding DNA: TGTGCCTACAACAGGGCAACTAATGAAAAACTGTTTTTT.